This is a list of T cell receptor beta chains from one sample in a study of CD8+ T cells in alopecia areata. Assay: immunoSEQ multiplex PCR; the TCRdb copy retains only in-frame clones and omits some. The repertoire holds 150,000 or so clones, with approximately 87% as singletons. The source material was CD8+ T cells sorted from blood, sampled at week 0. The origin of the receptors is a human donor with alopecia areata. CDR3s include the opening cysteine and the closing phenylalanine or tryptophan. Fields, in order: J gene, D gene, clone size, V gene, CDR3 protein, CDR3 DNA. D genes are given only for firm matches. The listing skips clone size in some rows; elsewhere it reads once, few, many or a size class.

J: TRBJ2-7; D: NA; size: once; V: TRBV7-9; CDR3: CASSIAGAEQYF; DNA: TGTGCCAGCAGTATCGCGGGGGCCGAGCAGTACTTC
J: TRBJ2-7; D: TRBD2; size: NA; V: TRBV5-4; CDR3: CASSLETSGAYEQYF; DNA: TGTGCCAGCAGCTTGGAGACTAGCGGGGCCTACGAGCAGTACTTC
J: TRBJ2-1; D: TRBD2; size: NA; V: TRBV4-1; CDR3: CASSQGLAGEQFF; DNA: TGCGCCAGCAGCCAAGGACTAGCGGGGGAGCAGTTCTTC
J: TRBJ2-7; D: TRBD1; size: NA; V: TRBV5-4; CDR3: CASSLKLGQFLRSTYEQYF; DNA: TGTGCCAGCAGCTTGAAGTTGGGACAGTTCCTGCGCTCTACCTACGAGCAGTACTTC
J: TRBJ2-5; D: NA; size: NA; V: TRBV27; CDR3: CASRGPGPMETQYF; DNA: TGTGCCAGCAGAGGTCCGGGACCGATGGAGACCCAGTACTTC
J: TRBJ2-7; D: TRBD2; size: few; V: TRBV5-1; CDR3: CASRAGAGEQYF; DNA: TGCGCCAGCAGAGCGGGGGCAGGTGAGCAGTACTTC
J: TRBJ1-1; D: NA; size: NA; V: TRBV9; CDR3: CASSTNQGEAFF; DNA: TGTGCCAGCAGCACCAACCAGGGTGAAGCTTTCTTT
J: TRBJ2-1; D: NA; size: NA; V: TRBV27; CDR3: CASSLSPGPRQFF; DNA: TGTGCCAGCAGTTTATCGCCGGGACCGCGGCAGTTCTTC
J: TRBJ1-1; D: TRBD1; size: NA; V: TRBV18; CDR3: CASSPATGVSGWTEAFF; DNA: TGTGCCAGCTCACCTGCGACAGGGGTCTCGGGGTGGACTGAAGCTTTCTTT
J: TRBJ2-1; D: TRBD2; size: NA; V: TRBV7-9; CDR3: CASSRLAGGFYNEQFF; DNA: TGTGCCAGCAGCCGCCTAGCGGGAGGTTTTTACAATGAGCAGTTCTTC
J: TRBJ1-5; D: NA; size: NA; V: TRBV7-9; CDR3: CASSLVGGASNQPQHF; DNA: TGTGCCAGCAGCTTAGTGGGAGGGGCTAGCAATCAGCCCCAGCATTTT
J: TRBJ2-7; D: NA; size: NA; V: TRBV29-1; CDR3: CSVEGQGTSYEQYF; DNA: TGCAGCGTTGAAGGGCAGGGCACCTCCTACGAGCAGTACTTC
J: TRBJ1-2; D: NA; size: NA; V: TRBV27; CDR3: CASSSNDGNYGYTF; DNA: TGTGCCAGCAGTTCAAACGACGGAAACTATGGCTACACCTTC
J: TRBJ2-7; D: TRBD2; size: NA; V: TRBV6-5; CDR3: CASSPGTSGSYEQYF; DNA: TGTGCCAGCAGCCCAGGGACTAGCGGATCCTACGAGCAGTACTTC